The clone carrying this T cell receptor beta chain was seen repeatedly, ten times or more. The antigen is not known. The data were obtained in a study of T cells in Graves' hyperthyroidism and ophthalmopathy. Trimming at V came to 4 bases and at J to 4 bases, leaving 4 bases not matched to a gene. There are 15 residues in the CDR3. Per germline, CDR1 SEHNR and CDR2 FQNEAQ (reference sequence). Overall study findings and caveats: Ophthalmopathy, which appeared later, was predicted by the model a median around 6.9 months before onset. Blood also held most thyroid clonotypes expanded beyond 0.001.

Researchers barred patients who had uncontrolled infection, other autoimmune disease, pregnancy or lactation. Researchers took RNA transcripts and amplified the TCR beta CDR3 regions from them. During a first-round RT-PCR of the TCR CDR3, the HTBI primer set was used. TCRdb analysed the multiplex PCR reads with MiXCR anew, one entry per CDR3 protein. The data hold about 660,000 distinct CDR3 sequences, with 40% to 55% observed a single time. This chain links TRBV7-9 with TRBJ1-2, with 12 positions matching TRBD1. Sequenced sample: peripheral blood or thyroid tissue (not recorded which). The TCR sequence derives from an adult man with Graves' disease, either hyperthyroidism or ophthalmopathy (not recorded which). The CDR3, as DNA: TGTGCCAGCAGCTCAGGGGGACAGGGGGCCTATGGCTACACCTTC. It encodes CASSSGGQGAYGYTF.